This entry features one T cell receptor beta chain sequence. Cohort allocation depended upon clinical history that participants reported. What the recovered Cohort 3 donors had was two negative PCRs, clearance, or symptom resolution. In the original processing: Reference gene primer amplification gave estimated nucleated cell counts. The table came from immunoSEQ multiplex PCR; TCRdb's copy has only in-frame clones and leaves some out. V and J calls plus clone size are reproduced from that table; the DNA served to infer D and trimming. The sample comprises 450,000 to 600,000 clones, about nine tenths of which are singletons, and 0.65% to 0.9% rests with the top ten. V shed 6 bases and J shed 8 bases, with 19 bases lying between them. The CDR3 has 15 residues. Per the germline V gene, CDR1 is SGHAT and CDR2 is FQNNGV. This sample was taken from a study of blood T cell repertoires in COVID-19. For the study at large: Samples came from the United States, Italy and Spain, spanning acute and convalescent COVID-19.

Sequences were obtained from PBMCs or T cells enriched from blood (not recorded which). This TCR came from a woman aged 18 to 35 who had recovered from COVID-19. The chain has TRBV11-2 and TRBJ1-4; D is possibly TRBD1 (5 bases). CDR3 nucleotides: TGTGCCAGCAGATCTCCCATGGGTGGGGGGGAAAAACTGTTTTTT. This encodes CASRSPMGGGEKLFF.